The clone carrying this T cell receptor beta chain was seen ten or more times. The ends lost 0 bases at V and 5 bases at J; junction bases unmatched: 6. This CDR3 has 16 amino acids. Germline V gives CDR1 MNHEY, CDR2 SVGAGI. The sample is drawn from a study of T cells in Graves' hyperthyroidism and ophthalmopathy. Study-level background: Upon initial diagnosis and before any treatment, peripheral blood was collected.

RNA transcripts were the template for amplifying TCR beta CDR3 regions. The study used the HTBI primer set for a first-round RT-PCR of the TCR CDR3. A single record per CDR3 protein comes from TCRdb applying MiXCR to the multiplex PCR reads. Of hundreds of thousands of distinct CDR3 sequences listed, approximately 25% are singletons. Patients having uncontrolled infection, another autoimmune disease, pregnancy or lactation were not included. The authors obtained PBMCs from 7.5 to 10 ml of fresh peripheral blood. The rearrangement links TRBV6-5 to TRBJ2-5; 10 bases are shared with TRBD1. The sequencing sample was made of blood. The sequence derives from a woman in her 30s with Graves' ophthalmopathy. The CDR3 DNA follows: TGTGCCAGCAGTTACTCACCGACAGGGGGCATGGAGACCCAGTACTTC. Translated: CASSYSPTGGMETQYF.